These T cell receptor beta chains were read from a single sample in a study of cytomegalovirus exposure and HLA in healthy donors. Only in-frame clones appear in the TCRdb table, and some are missing; sequencing was by immunoSEQ multiplex PCR. In the table there are about 160,000 clones, approximately 88% of which are singletons. The sequencing input was PBMCs. The receptors stem from a boy between 2 and 10 years old in good health and CMV-seronegative. The CDR3 runs from the conserved cysteine through the conserved F or W. A D gene is named only where the DNA matches it firmly. Some rows have no size entry. The others give once, few or many, or a class for an expanded clone.

TRBJ2-3 TRBV5-1 . . CASSPPLGNFVDTQYF TGCGCCAGCAGTCCTCCTCTCGGGAATTTTGTAGATACGCAGTATTTT
TRBJ1-2 TRBV6-5 . . CASSSTLTGNGYTF TGTGCCAGCAGCTCGACGCTCACAGGGAACGGCTACACCTTC
TRBJ2-1 TRBV15 . . CATSKGSSYNEQFF TGTGCCACCAGCAAGGGGTCCTCCTACAATGAGCAGTTCTTC
TRBJ2-1 TRBV7-9 . TRBD2 CASSLRPVRLAGVFNEQFF TGTGCCAGCAGCTTAAGGCCCGTACGGCTAGCGGGAGTCTTCAATGAGCAGTTCTTC
TRBJ2-7 TRBV11-2 . . CASSFPNYEQYF TGTGCCAGCAGCTTTCCAAACTACGAGCAGTACTTC
TRBJ1-1 TRBV7-2 . TRBD1 CASSLFGRDRAFMNTEAFF TGTGCCAGCAGCTTATTTGGTCGGGACAGGGCTTTTATGAACACTGAAGCTTTCTTT
TRBJ2-1 TRBV30 . TRBD2 CAWSPSGRMGYNEQFF TGTGCCTGGAGTCCAAGCGGGAGGATGGGTTACAATGAGCAGTTCTTC
TRBJ2-2 TRBV18 . TRBD1 CASSATGGADTGELFF TGTGCCAGCTCGGCTACAGGGGGCGCGGACACCGGGGAGCTGTTTTTT
TRBJ2-1 TRBV4-3 once . CASSQEFPGPRYNEQFF TGCGCCAGCAGCCAAGAATTTCCAGGGCCTAGGTACAATGAGCAGTTCTTC
TRBJ2-5 TRBV10-2 . . CASSEGEETQYF TGCGCCAGCAGTGAAGGAGAAGAGACCCAGTACTTC
TRBJ2-2 TRBV4-2 . . CASSQVQGTGELFF TGTGCCAGCAGCCAAGTACAGGGCACCGGGGAGCTGTTTTTT
TRBJ2-7 TRBV12-5 . TRBD2 CASARSGSSYEQYF TGTGCTAGTGCCCGCAGCGGGAGCTCCTACGAGCAGTACTTC
TRBJ2-5 TRBV20-1 . TRBD1 CSGTGKETQYF TGCAGTGGGACAGGAAAAGAGACCCAGTACTTC
TRBJ2-7 TRBV29-1 . TRBD2 CSVTGLAGSEQYF TGCAGCGTCACGGGACTAGCGGGAAGCGAGCAGTACTTC
TRBJ2-3 TRBV6-5 . . CASSLVDGRTDTQYF TGTGCCAGCAGTTTGGTTGACGGGAGAACAGATACGCAGTATTTT
TRBJ2-2 TRBV4-3 few . CASSQDRGELFF TGCGCCAGCAGCCAAGACCGGGGGGAGCTGTTTTTT
TRBJ2-1 TRBV15 . TRBD2 CATSRGTSGGTNEQFF TGTGCCACCAGCAGAGGTACTAGCGGGGGTACGAATGAGCAGTTCTTC
TRBJ1-6 TRBV30 . . CAWTLGGSPLHF TGTGCCTGGACCCTGGGGGGTTCACCCCTCCACTTT
TRBJ2-3 TRBV11-2 . TRBD1 CASSGTGGDTQYF TGTGCCAGCAGCGGGACAGGGGGAGATACGCAGTATTTT
TRBJ1-6 TRBV5-1 . . CASSLGQRSSSPLHF TGCGCCAGCAGCTTGGGCCAGCGGAGTAGTTCACCCCTCCACTTT
TRBJ1-2 TRBV2 . TRBD1 CASSPRQTGERYGYTF TGTGCCAGCAGTCCCCGTCAGACAGGGGAGCGCTATGGCTACACCTTC
TRBJ2-5 TRBV5-1 . TRBD2 CASSPRQIQRGQETQYF TGCGCCAGCAGCCCCCGACAAATCCAGCGGGGCCAAGAGACCCAGTACTTC
TRBJ2-1 TRBV27 . . CASSKGGSSYNEQFF TGTGCCAGCAGTAAGGGGGGGTCCTCCTACAATGAGCAGTTCTTC
TRBJ1-1 TRBV4-1 . . CASSQLTGSTEAFF TGCGCCAGCAGCCAATTAACAGGGAGCACTGAAGCTTTCTTT
TRBJ2-1 TRBV6-8 . . CASSSGNNEQFF TGTGCCAGCAGTAGCGGTAACAATGAGCAGTTCTTC
TRBJ1-2 TRBV15 . . CATSSWGEEYGYTF TGTGCCACCAGCAGTTGGGGGGAGGAGTATGGCTACACCTTC
TRBJ1-6 TRBV30 . TRBD1 CAWNRDSTTPLHF TGTGCCTGGAACAGGGACAGCACGACACCCCTCCACTTT